Given below is one T cell receptor beta chain in context. The TCR beta repertoire was assessed by survey-level immunoSEQ sequencing. This table comes from immunoSEQ multiplex PCR, and its TCRdb copy is limited to in-frame clones, with some not included. The data contain 68,000 or so clones, 93% of them singletons. The CDR3 runs to 16 residues. V lost 0 bases to trimming and J lost 7 bases, with 15 bases between them. Looked up from germline, CDR1 is MGHRA and CDR2 is YSYEKL. The chain combines TRBV4-1 with TRBJ1-4; a possible D gene is TRBD1 (6 bases). Input material: PBMCs. This TCR came from a man between 40 and 49 years old with rheumatoid arthritis. The CDR3 spells CASSQDRGVTGEKLFF. As DNA, the CDR3 is TGCGCCAGCAGCCAAGATCGGGGGGTGACAGGTGAAAAACTGTTTTTT.